These 20 T cell receptor beta chains share one sample of origin, sequenced in a study of CD8 T cells in ankylosing spondylitis. In TCRdb, the 5' RACE reads were re-called with MiXCR into one record per CDR3 protein. This sample has fewer than 400,000 distinct CDR3 sequences, with roughly 14% found just once. Sequenced material: blood, either unsorted or a sorted T cell fraction (not recorded which). The receptors were gathered from a male donor with ankylosing spondylitis or in good health (not recorded which).

This clonotype turned up a few times. This sequence joins TRBV20-1 and TRBJ2-1; either TRBD1 or TRBD2 may fit D (5 bases each). The CDR3 is 15 amino acids. CDR1 and CDR2 (germline): DFQATT, SNEGSKA (reference sequence). Trimming took 3 bases from V and 3 from J, leaving 15 bases between them. The CDR3 DNA reads TGCAGTGCTAGCCTCCGGGACCAGCGCTACAATGAGCAGTTCTTC. Protein: CSASLRDQRYNEQFF.

This clonotype was seen at least ten times. The chain has TRBV5-1 and TRBJ1-2, with 7 bases identical to TRBD1. V shed 3 bases and J 4 bases; nucleotides not matched to a gene: 9. Germline V gene sequence: CDR1 SGHRS, CDR2 YFSETQ. CDR3 length equals 15 residues. CDR3 nucleotide sequence: TGCGCCAGCAGCTCGGGACAGCCGAGCCTCTATGGCTACACCTTC. Encoded protein: CASSSGQPSLYGYTF.

The genes are TRBV28 and TRBJ2-1; 12 bases align to TRBD2. The CDR3 length is 18 residues. The J segment lost 0 bases and the V segment lost 7 bases, leaving 10 bases of the junction unmatched. Germline V lookup: CDR1 MDHEN, CDR2 SYDVKM. The DNA of the CDR3 is TGTGCCAGCACCTTTGGTACTAGCGGGGGGAGCTCCTACAATGAGCAGTTCTTC. Its translation is CASTFGTSGGSSYNEQFF. The variable domain in full, completed from reference TRBV28 and TRBJ2-1, reads DVKVTQSSRYLVKRTGEKVFLECVQDMDHENMFWYRQDPGLGLRLIYFSYDVKMKEKGDIPEGYSVSREKKERFSLILESASTNQTSMYLCASTFGTSGGSSYNEQFFGPGTRLTVL.

V and J are TRBV5-1 and TRBJ2-3; a possible D gene is TRBD2 (5 bases). V dropped 0 bases and J dropped 6 bases, with 17 bases sitting between them. CDR3 length equals 16 residues. CDR1 and CDR2 from the germline V gene are SGHRS and YFSETQ. The CDR3 loop is CASSLGRILLADTQYF. DNA for the CDR3: TGCGCCAGCAGCTTGGGGAGGATCCTCTTGGCCGATACGCAGTATTTT.

The chain combines TRBV10-3 with TRBJ2-3, with 15 bases that match TRBD2. This CDR3 is built from 17 residues. The germline V gene has CDR1 ENHRY and CDR2 SYGVKD. The junction had 4 bases not matched to a gene; V was cut back by 2 bases and J by 4 bases. CDR3 coding DNA: TGTGCCATCAGTGAGGGACTAGCGGGAGGGCCAGCAGATACGCAGTATTTT. This encodes CAISEGLAGGPADTQYF.

The rearrangement uses TRBV5-1 and TRBJ2-7, with 7 bases fitting TRBD1. This CDR3 has 15 residues. Looked up from germline, CDR1 is SGHRS and CDR2 is YFSETQ. The J segment lost 4 bases and the V segment lost 4 bases, leaving 11 bases of the junction unmatched. This CDR3 is CASSPNTDRRYEQYF. The CDR3 bases are TGCGCCAGCAGCCCGAACACGGACAGGAGATACGAGCAGTACTTC.

Of note for this clonotype: One base away lies a much larger clone, so this may be a sequencing read error. V and J are TRBV2 and TRBJ2-3; no clear D. From germline, CDR1 is SNHLY and CDR2 FYNNEI. Between the trimmed V and J ends, which lost 3 bases and 2 bases, there was a span of 3 bases. This CDR3 region has 12 residues. CDR3 DNA sequence: TGTGCCAGCAGTGACCCCACAGATACGCAGTATTTT. This translates into CASSDPTDTQYF. The full variable domain, in which reference TRBV2 and TRBJ2-3 provide the parts outside the CDR3, is EPEVTQTPSHQVTQMGQEVILRCVPISNHLYFYWYRQILGQKVEFLVSFYNNEISEKSEIFDDQFSVERPDGSNFTLKIRSTKLEDSAMYFCASSDPTDTQYFGPGTRLTVL.

This clonotype has just a few counts. The genes are TRBV3-1 and TRBJ1-2; D may be TRBD1 (5 bases). The V gene's germline CDR1 is LGHDT and CDR2 YNNKEL (reference sequence). The V gene lost 5 bases and the J gene lost 8 bases, with 15 bases spanning the gap. The CDR3 totals 13 residues. The CDR3 here is CASSTRTSGGYTF. As DNA, the CDR3 is TGTGCCAGCAGCACCCGGACATCGGGGGGCTACACCTTC.

The rearrangement joins TRBV3-1 to TRBJ1-2, with 10 positions matching TRBD1. Germline lookup yields CDR1 LGHDT and CDR2 YNNKEL (reference sequence). V was pared by 2 bases and J by 8 bases, with 8 bases of the junction left unmatched. CDR3 length equals 15 residues. The CDR3 coding sequence is TGTGCCAGCAGCCAACCCCAGGGACAGGGGAAAGGCTACACCTTC. Encoded protein: CASSQPQGQGKGYTF.

Only a few counts were recorded for this clonotype. This chain joins TRBV10-2 and TRBJ2-7; D is possibly TRBD1 or TRBD2 (5 bases each). Germline assignment: CDR1 WSHSY and CDR2 SAAADI. V was trimmed by 0 bases and J by 5 bases, leaving 11 bases between them. The CDR3 extends over 14 amino acids. The CDR3 nucleotides read TGCGCCAGCAGTGAGTCTCATTTGGGGGACGAGCAGTACTTC. Translation gives CASSESHLGDEQYF.

This clonotype was detected many times. The genes are TRBV5-1 and TRBJ2-1; D is possibly TRBD2 (6 bases). The germline V gene encodes CDR1 SGHRS and CDR2 YFSETQ. The CDR3 consists of 13 residues. Trimming took 7 bases from V and 4 from J, leaving 12 bases between them. The CDR3 DNA reads TGCGCCAGCGCCCTTAGCGGATACAATGAGCAGTTCTTC. Its translation: CASALSGYNEQFF.

This clonotype was seen a few times. This chain links TRBV7-9 with TRBJ2-4, with D hard to call. The germline gives CDR1 SEHNR, CDR2 FQNEAQ (reference sequence). V was clipped by 4 bases and J by 0 bases, with 16 bases between them. The CDR3 runs to 17 residues. CDR3 sequence: CASSSFPMDGAKNIQYF. In DNA, the CDR3 is TGTGCCAGCAGCTCCTTCCCTATGGACGGAGCCAAAAACATTCAGTACTTC.

This clonotype was counted a few times. This chain uses TRBV20-1 with TRBJ2-7, with D hard to call. The CDR3 extends over 15 amino acids. Per germline, CDR1 DFQATT and CDR2 SNEGSKA (reference sequence). Trimming stripped 4 bases from V and 3 bases from J, with 19 bases between. This CDR3 is CSATPVFTVNYEQYF. CDR3 in DNA: TGCAGTGCTACCCCGGTTTTTACAGTTAACTACGAGCAGTACTTC.

This rearrangement joins TRBV5-1 to TRBJ2-1; 15 bases align to TRBD2. Germline trimming cut 0 bases from V and 14 bases from J; bases unmatched to any gene: 9. In germline, CDR1 is SGHRS, CDR2 YFSETQ. The CDR3 consists of 16 residues. The CDR3 protein is CASSLEAGTSGRKEFF. The CDR3 region has the DNA TGCGCCAGCAGCTTGGAGGCCGGGACTAGCGGGAGGAAGGAGTTCTTC.

This clonotype was counted at least ten times. The rearrangement joins TRBV7-9 to TRBJ1-1, with D possibly matching TRBD1 (5 bases). V dropped 1 base and J dropped 0 bases, with 12 bases sitting between them. Germline loops: CDR1 SEHNR, CDR2 FQNEAQ (reference sequence). CDR3 length equals 16 residues. Here the CDR3 DNA reads TGTGCCAGCAGCTTAGGGGCAGGGAGTGTGAACACTGAAGCTTTCTTT. It encodes CASSLGAGSVNTEAFF.

The chain links TRBV29-1 to TRBJ1-3; D remains unclear. The CDR3 loop spans 13 amino acids. Trimming removed 2 bases at V and 9 bases at J, with 14 bases between. Germline V gives CDR1 SQVTM, CDR2 ANQGSEA. The CDR3 loop reads CSVETLLSGTIYF. CDR3 nucleotide sequence: TGCAGCGTTGAAACTCTCCTTTCGGGCACCATATATTTT.

V gene TRBV11-2 combines with J gene TRBJ2-6, with D perhaps matching TRBD1 (8 bases). Germline CDR1 reads SGHAT; CDR2 reads FQNNGV. The CDR3 totals 19 residues. Trimming removed 5 bases at V and 0 bases at J, with 20 bases between. The CDR3 DNA reads TGTGCCAGCAGCCCGAGGGGGGGGACAGGCGTCTCTGGGGCCAACGTCCTGACTTTC. This encodes CASSPRGGTGVSGANVLTF.

This clonotype has just a few counts. The chain uses TRBV18 and TRBJ2-5, with no clear D. The V end was cut by 3 bases, the J end by 2 bases, with 13 bases between. Germline values: CDR1 KGHSH, CDR2 LQKENI. The CDR3 consists of 15 residues. CDR3 sequence (DNA): TGTGCCAGCTCACCTTTACGCCCGGTGCAAGAGACCCAGTACTTC. It specifies CASSPLRPVQETQYF.

The rearrangement uses TRBV6-1 and TRBJ1-5; D gene ambiguous. CDR1 and CDR2 (germline): MNHNS, SASEGT. V shed 6 bases and J shed 5 bases, with 11 bases lying between them. CDR3 length equals 13 residues. For the CDR3, the DNA is TGTGCCAGCAGACCCACAATAGATCAGCCCCAGCATTTT. Residues: CASRPTIDQPQHF.

The chain combines TRBV6-5 with TRBJ2-7; unclear D gene. The CDR3 is 11 amino acids. CDR1 is MNHEY and CDR2 is SVGAGI in the germline V gene. Trimming took off 5 bases at V and 12 bases at J, with 14 bases between the two ends. In DNA, the CDR3 is TGTGCCAGCAGTAAGGGCCGTGTGTTGTACTTC. The encoded protein is CASSKGRVLYF.